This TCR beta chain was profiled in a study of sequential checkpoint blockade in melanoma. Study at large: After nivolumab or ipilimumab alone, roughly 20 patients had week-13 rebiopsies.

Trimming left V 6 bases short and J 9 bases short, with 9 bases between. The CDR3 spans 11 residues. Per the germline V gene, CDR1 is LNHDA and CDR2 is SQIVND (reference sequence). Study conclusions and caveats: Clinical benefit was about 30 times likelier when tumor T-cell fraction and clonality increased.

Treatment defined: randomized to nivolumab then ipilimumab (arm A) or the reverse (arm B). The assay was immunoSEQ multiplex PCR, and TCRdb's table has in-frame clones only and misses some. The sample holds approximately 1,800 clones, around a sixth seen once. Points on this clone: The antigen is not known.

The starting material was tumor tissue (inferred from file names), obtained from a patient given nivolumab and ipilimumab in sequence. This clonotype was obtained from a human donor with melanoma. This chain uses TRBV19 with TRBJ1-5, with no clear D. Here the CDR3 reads CASRDWGPQHF. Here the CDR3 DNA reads TGTGCCAGTAGAGATTGGGGGCCCCAGCATTTT.